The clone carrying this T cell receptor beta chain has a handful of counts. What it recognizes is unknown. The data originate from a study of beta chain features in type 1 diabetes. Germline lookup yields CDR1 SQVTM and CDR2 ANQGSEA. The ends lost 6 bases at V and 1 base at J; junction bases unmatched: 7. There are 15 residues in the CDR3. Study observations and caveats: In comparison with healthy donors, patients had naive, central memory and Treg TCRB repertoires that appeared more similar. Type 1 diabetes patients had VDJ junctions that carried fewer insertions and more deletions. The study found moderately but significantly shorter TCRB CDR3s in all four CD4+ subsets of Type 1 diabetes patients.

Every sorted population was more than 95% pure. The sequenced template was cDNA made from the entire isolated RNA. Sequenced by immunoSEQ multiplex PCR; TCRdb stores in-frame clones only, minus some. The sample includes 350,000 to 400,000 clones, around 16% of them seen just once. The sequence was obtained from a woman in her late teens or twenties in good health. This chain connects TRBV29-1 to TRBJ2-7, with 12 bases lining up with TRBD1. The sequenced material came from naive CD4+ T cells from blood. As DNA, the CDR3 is TGCAGCGTGGGACAGGGGGCGACGGCATCCTACGAGCAGTACTTC. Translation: CSVGQGATASYEQYF.